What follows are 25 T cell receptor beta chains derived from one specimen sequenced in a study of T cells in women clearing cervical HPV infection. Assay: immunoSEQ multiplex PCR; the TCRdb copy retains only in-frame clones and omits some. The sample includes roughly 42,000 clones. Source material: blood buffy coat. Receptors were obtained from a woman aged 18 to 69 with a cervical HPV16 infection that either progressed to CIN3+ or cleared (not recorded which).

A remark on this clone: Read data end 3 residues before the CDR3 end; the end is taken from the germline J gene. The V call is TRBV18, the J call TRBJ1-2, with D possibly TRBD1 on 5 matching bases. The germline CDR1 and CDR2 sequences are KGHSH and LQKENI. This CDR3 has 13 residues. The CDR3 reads CASSQKTDSGYTF. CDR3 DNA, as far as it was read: TGTGCCAGCTCTCAGAAGACAGATTCCGGC.

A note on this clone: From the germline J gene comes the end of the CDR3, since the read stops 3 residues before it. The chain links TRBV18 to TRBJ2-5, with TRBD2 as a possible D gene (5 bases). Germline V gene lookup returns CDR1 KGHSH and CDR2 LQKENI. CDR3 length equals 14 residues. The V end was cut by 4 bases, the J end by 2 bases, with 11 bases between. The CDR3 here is CASSLNRGQETQYF. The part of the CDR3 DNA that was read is TGTGCCAGCTCACTAAACCGGGGTCAAGAGACC.

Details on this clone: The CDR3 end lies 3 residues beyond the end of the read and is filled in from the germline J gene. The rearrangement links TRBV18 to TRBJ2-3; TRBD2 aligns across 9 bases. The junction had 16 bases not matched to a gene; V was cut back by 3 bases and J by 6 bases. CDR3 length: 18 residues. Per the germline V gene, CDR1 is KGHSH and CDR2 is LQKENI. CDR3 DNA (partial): TGTGCCAGCTCACCCCCGCGGGTAGCGGGAGATCCGGTGGATACG. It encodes CASSPPRVAGDPVDT. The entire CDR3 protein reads CASSPPRVAGDPVDTQYF.

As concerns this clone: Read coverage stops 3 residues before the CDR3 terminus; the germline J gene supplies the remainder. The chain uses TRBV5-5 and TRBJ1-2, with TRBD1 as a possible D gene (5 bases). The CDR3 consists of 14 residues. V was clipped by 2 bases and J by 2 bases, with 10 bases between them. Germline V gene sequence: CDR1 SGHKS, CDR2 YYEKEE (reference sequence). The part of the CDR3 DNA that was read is TGTGCCAGCAGCTTTGGGACTTTAAACTATGGC. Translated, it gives CASSFGTLNYG. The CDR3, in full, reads CASSFGTLNYGYTF.

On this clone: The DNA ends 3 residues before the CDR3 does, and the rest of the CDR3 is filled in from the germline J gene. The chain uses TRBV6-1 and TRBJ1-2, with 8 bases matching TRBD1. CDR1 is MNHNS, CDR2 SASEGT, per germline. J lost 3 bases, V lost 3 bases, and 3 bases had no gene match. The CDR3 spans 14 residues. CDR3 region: CASSEAGQDYGYTF. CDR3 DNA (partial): TGTGCCAGCAGTGAGGCGGGACAGGACTATGGC.

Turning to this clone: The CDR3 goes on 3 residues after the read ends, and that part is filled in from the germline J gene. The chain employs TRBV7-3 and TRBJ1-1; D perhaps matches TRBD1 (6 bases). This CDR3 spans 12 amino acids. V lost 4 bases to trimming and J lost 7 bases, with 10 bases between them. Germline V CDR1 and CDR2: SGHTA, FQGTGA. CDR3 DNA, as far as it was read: TGTGCCAGCAGCTCACAGGGTGGTGAA. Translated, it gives CASSSQGGE. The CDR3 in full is CASSSQGGEAFF.

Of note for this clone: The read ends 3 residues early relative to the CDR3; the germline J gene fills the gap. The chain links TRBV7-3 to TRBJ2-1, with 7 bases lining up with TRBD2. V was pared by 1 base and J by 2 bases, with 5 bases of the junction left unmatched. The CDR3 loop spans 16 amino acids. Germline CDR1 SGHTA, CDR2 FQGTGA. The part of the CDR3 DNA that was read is TGTGCCAGCAGCTTAAAATCCAGCGGGACCTACAATGAG. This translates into CASSLKSSGTYNE. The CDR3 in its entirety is CASSLKSSGTYNEQFF.

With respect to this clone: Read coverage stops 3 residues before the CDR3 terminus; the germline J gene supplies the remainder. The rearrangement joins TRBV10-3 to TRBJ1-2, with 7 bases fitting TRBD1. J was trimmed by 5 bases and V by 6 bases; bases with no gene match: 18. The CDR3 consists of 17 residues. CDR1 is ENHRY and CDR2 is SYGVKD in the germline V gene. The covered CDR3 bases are TGTGCCATCAGGAGACAGGGCCTAGTTGCGGTTTCATATGGC. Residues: CAIRRQGLVAVSYG. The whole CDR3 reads CAIRRQGLVAVSYGYTF.

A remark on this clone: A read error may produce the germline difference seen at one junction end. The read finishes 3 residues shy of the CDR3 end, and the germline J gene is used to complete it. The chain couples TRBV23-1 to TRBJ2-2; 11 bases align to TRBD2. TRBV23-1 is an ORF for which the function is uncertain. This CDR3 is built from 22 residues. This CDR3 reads CASRQYHFLTSGTASNTGELFF. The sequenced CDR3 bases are TGCGCCAGCAGACAATACCACTTCTTGACTAGCGGGACCGCTTCGAACACCGGGGAG.

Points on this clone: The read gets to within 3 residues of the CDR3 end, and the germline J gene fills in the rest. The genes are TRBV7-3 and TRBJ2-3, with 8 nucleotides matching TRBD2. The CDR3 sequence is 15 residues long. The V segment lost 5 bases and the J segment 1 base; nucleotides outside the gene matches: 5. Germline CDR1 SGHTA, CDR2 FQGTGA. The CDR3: CASSRLAQRTDTQYF. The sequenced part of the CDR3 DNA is TGTGCCAGCAGCAGACTAGCGCAACGCACAGATACG.

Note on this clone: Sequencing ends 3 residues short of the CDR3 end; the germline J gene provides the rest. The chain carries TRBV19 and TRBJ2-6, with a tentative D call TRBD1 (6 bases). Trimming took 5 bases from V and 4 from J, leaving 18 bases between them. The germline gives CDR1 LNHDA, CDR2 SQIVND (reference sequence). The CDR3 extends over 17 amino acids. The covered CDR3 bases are TGTGCCAGTAGTCCCGAGAGGGCAGGGGCCGGGGCCAACGTC. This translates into CASSPERAGAGANV. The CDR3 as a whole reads CASSPERAGAGANVLTF.

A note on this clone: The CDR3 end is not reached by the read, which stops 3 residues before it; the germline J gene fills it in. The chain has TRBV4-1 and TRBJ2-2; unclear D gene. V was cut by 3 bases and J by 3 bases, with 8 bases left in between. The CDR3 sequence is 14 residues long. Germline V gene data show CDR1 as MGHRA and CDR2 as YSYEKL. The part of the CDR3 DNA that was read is TGCGCCAGCAGCCACTCTCGGGACACCGGGGAG. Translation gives CASSHSRDTGE. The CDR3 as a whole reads CASSHSRDTGELFF.

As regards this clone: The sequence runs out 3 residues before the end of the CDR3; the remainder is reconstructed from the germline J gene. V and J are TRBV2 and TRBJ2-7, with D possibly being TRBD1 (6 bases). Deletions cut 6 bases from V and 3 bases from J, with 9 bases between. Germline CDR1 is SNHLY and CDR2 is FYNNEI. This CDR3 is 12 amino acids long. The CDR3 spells CASRPQGYEQYF. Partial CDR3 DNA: TGTGCCAGCAGACCACAGGGCTACGAG. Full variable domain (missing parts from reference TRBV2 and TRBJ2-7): EPEVTQTPSHQVTQMGQEVILRCVPISNHLYFYWYRQILGQKVEFLVSFYNNEISEKSEIFDDQFSVERPDGSNFTLKIRSTKLEDSAMYFCASRPQGYEQYFGPGTRLTVT.

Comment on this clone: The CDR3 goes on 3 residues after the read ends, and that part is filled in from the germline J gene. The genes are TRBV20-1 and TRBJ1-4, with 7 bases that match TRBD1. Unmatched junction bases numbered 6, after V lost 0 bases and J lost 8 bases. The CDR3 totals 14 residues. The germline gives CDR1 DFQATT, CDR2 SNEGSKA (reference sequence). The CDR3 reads CSARETGSGEKLFF. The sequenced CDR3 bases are TGCAGTGCTAGAGAGACAGGGAGTGGAGAAAAA.

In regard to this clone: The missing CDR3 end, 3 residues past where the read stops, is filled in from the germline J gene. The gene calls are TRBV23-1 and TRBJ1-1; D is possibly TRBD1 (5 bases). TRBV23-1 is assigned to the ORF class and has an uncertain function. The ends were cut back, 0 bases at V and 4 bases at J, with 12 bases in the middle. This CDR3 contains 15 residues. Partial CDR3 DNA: TGCGCCAGCAGTCAATCGGGGCAGGGCCCCACTGAA. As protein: CASSQSGQGPTE. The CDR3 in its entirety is CASSQSGQGPTEAFF.

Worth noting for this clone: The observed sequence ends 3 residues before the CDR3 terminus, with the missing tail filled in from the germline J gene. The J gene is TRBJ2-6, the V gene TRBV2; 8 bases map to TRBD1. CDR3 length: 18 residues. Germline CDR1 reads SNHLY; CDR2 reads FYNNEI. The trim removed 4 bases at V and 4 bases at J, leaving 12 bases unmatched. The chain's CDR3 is CASSGQGAVSSGANVLTF. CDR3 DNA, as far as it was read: TGTGCCAGCAGTGGGCAGGGGGCGGTATCTTCCGGGGCCAACGTC.

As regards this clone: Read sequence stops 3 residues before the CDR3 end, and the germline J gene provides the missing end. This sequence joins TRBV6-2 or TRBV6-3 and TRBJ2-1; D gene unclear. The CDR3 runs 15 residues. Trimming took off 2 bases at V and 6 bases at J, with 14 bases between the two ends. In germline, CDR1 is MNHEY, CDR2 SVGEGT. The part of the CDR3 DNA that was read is TGTGCCAGCAGTTACGAATACAACCCTTCCAATGAG. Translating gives CASSYEYNPSNE. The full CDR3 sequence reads CASSYEYNPSNEQFF.

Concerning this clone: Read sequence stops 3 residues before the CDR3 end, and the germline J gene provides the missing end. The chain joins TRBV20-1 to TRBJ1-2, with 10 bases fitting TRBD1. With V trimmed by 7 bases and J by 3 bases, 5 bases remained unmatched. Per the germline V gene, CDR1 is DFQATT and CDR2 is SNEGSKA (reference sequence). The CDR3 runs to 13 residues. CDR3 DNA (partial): TGCAGTGTTACGACAGGGGGCGACTATGGC. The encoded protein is CSVTTGGDYG. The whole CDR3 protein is CSVTTGGDYGYTF.

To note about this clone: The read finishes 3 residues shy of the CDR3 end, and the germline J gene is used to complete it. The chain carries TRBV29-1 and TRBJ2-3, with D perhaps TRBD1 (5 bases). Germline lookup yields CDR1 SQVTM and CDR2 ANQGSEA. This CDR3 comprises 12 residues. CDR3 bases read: TGCAGCGTTGCGCAGGGAACACTCGCG. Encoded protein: CSVAQGTLA. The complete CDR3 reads CSVAQGTLAQYF.

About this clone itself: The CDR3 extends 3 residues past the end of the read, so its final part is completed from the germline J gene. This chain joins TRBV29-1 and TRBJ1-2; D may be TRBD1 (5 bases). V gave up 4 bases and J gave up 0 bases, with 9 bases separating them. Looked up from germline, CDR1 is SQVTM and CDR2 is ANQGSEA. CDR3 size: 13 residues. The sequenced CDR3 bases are TGCAGCGTTGGACAGCTCACTAACTATGGC. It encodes CSVGQLTNYG. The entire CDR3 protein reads CSVGQLTNYGYTF.

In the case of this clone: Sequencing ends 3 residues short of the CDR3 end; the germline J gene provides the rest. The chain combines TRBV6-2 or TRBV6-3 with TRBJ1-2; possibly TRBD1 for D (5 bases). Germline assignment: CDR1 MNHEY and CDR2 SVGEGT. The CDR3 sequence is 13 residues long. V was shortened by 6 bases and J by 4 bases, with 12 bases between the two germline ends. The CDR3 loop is CASRPTGPYGYTF. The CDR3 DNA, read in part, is TGTGCCAGCAGGCCCACAGGCCCCTATGGC.

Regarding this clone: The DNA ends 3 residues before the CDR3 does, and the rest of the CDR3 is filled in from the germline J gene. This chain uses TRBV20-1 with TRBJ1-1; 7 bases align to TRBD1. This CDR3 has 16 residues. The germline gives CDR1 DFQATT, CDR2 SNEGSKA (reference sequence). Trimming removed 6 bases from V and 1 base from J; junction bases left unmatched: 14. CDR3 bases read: TGCAGTGCCCCGAACAGAGACAGGGTGAAGAACACTGAA. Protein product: CSAPNRDRVKNTE. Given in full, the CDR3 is CSAPNRDRVKNTEAFF.

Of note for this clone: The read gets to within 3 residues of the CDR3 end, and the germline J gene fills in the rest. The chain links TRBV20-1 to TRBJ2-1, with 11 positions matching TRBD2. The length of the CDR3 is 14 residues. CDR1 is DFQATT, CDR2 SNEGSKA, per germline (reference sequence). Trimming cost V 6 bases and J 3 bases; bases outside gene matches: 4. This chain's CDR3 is CSANSGRGYNEQFF. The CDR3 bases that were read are TGCAGTGCCAATAGCGGGAGGGGCTACAATGAG.

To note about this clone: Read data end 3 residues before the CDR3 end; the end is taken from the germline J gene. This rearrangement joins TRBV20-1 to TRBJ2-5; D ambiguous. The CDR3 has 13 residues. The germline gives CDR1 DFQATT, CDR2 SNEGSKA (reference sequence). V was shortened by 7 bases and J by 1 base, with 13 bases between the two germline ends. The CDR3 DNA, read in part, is TGCAGTGTTAAGGTTTACAGCCAAGAGACC. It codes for CSVKVYSQET. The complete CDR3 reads CSVKVYSQETQYF.

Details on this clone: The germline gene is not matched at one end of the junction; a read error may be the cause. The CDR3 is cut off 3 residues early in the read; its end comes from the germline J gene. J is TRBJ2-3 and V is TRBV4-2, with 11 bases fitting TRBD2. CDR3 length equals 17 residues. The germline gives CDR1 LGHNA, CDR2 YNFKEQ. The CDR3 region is CASSQDRLAGITDTQYF. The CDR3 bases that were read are TGCGCCAGCAGCCAAGATAGACTAGCGGGGATCACAGATACG.